This is a list of T cell receptor beta chains from one sample in a study of T cell responses to AZD1222 COVID-19 vaccine. Libraries were prepared by immunoSEQ multiplex PCR; TCRdb keeps only in-frame clonotypes and omits some of them. There are approximately 180,000 clones in the sample; around nine tenths occur only once, and about 4% lies in the top ten. The sequencing here drew on peripheral blood, taken 28 days after the second dose of the MenACWY control vaccine. The origin of the receptors is an adult who received the MenACWY meningococcal vaccine as a control. The CDR3 runs from the conserved cysteine through the conserved F or W. D genes are given only for firm matches.

j_gene,len,v_gene,d_gene,CDR3aa
TRBJ1-1,14,TRBV18,NA,CASSPPNSVAEAFF
TRBJ1-2,14,TRBV7-6,NA,CASSLDTSNYGYTF
TRBJ2-7,15,TRBV6-2/TRBV6-3,TRBD2,CASSIGTSGSYEQYF
TRBJ1-5,15,TRBV5-5,NA,CASSLRAQSNQPQHF
TRBJ2-3,12,TRBV6-4,TRBD1,CASSAGGDTQYF
TRBJ2-3,15,TRBV14,NA,CASSPFNSAADTQYF
TRBJ1-5,14,TRBV24-1,NA,CATSDPGGNQPQHF
TRBJ1-2,14,TRBV11-1,NA,CASSLNAGGYGYTF
TRBJ2-6,18,TRBV5-4,NA,CASSAGLLPHSGANVLTF
TRBJ1-3,14,TRBV19,NA,CASSTVSSGNTIYF
TRBJ2-7,14,TRBV11-2,TRBD1,CASSLGQGVYEQYF
TRBJ1-3,15,TRBV5-4,NA,CASSWGGRSGNTIYF
TRBJ1-2,13,TRBV5-4,NA,CASSPDRDYGYTF
TRBJ1-5,15,TRBV2,NA,CASSARTDSGQPQHF
TRBJ2-1,19,TRBV3-1/TRBV3-2,TRBD2,CASSPHSLNLAGGQNEQFF
TRBJ1-5,14,TRBV6-2/TRBV6-3,NA,CASSYGDGNQPQHF
TRBJ2-7,13,TRBV9,NA,CASSVNPIHEQYF
TRBJ1-1,13,TRBV7-8,NA,CASSRSMNTEAFF
TRBJ2-2,14,TRBV7-2,NA,CASSYRGNTGELFF
TRBJ1-6,14,TRBV4-2,NA,CASSPWREGPPLHF
TRBJ2-1,13,TRBV18,TRBD1,CASSRTGRNEQFF
TRBJ1-1,11,TRBV20-1,NA,CSATTGTVAFF
TRBJ1-5,13,TRBV7-3,NA,CASSTDTFQPQHF
TRBJ1-1,13,TRBV20-1,NA,CSASGRERSEAFF
TRBJ2-1,16,TRBV15,NA,CATSRDPDGSYNEQFF
TRBJ2-1,13,TRBV11-2,NA,CASSLGPPNEQFF
TRBJ2-7,15,TRBV18,TRBD1,CASSLGQVGVYEQYF
TRBJ2-7,14,TRBV19,TRBD2,CASSIGPAGNEQYF
TRBJ2-5,15,TRBV3-1/TRBV3-2,NA,CASSQGQPREKTQYF
TRBJ2-2,16,TRBV7-9,NA,CASSLNSGANTGELFF